This TCR beta chain was sequenced during a study of post-analysis software for immune sequencing data. Study outcomes and limitations: F measure showed strong co-clustering of same-batch samples. Controls had lower frequencies than patients of four or five TRBV segments, which included TRBV5-6, TRBV5-1 and TRBV20-1. Compared with controls, patients showed significantly lower normalized Chao1 diversity.

This CDR3 comprises 17 residues. Trimming cost V 5 bases and J 2 bases; bases outside gene matches: 6. Per the germline V gene, CDR1 is SEHNR and CDR2 is FQNEAQ (reference sequence). TCR beta cDNA libraries included unique molecular identifiers. Roughly 0.5 million cDNA molecules were obtained from approximately 1 to 10 million T cells. TCRdb reprocessed the PCR reads via MiXCR and lists one record per CDR3 protein. The sample includes a few hundred thousand distinct CDR3 sequences, roughly 38% of them seen just once. This clonotype was seen more than once but under ten times. Its target is not known. The sequencing input was blood. The TCR originated in a girl aged 5 to 17 with multiple sclerosis. The rearrangement links TRBV7-9 to TRBJ2-5; TRBD2 matches 15 bases. In DNA form, the CDR3 reads TGTGCCAGCAGCCCTAGGACTAGCGGGGGGGCTCAAGAGACCCAGTACTTC. This sequence encodes CASSPRTSGGAQETQYF. Supplemented by reference TRBV7-9 and TRBJ2-5, the full variable domain reads DTGVSQNPRHKITKRGQNVTFRCDPISEHNRLYWYRQTLGQGPEFLTYFQNEAQLEKSRLLSDRFSAERPKGSFSTLEIQRTEQGDSAMYLCASSPRTSGGAQETQYFGPGTRLLVL.